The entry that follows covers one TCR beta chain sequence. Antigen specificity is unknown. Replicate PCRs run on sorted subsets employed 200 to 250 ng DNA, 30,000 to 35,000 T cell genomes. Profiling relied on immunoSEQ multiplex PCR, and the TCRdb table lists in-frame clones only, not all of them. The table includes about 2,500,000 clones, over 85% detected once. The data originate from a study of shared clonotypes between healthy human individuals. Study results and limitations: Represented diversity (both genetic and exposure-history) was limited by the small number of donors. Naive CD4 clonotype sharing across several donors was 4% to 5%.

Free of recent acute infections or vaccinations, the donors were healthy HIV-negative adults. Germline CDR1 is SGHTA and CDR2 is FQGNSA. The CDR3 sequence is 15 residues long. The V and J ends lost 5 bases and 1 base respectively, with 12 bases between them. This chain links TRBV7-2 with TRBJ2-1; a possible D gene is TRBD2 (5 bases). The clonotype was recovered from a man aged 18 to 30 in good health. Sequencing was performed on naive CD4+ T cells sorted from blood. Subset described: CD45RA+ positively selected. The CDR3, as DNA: TGTGCCAGCAGCCCGAGGGTCCCTTCCTACAATGAGCAGTTCTTC. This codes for CASSPRVPSYNEQFF.